The 24 T cell receptor beta chains in this list originate from one sample, sequenced in a study of CD8 T cells in ankylosing spondylitis. Whole-study results and caveats: It appeared that ankylosing spondylitis blood was characterized by a TCR beta motif of fewer than ten highly homologous variants.

TCRdb processed the 5' RACE reads anew with MiXCR; each CDR3 protein has one entry. Of some 840,000 distinct CDR3 sequences in the sample, about 12% were seen once. No antigen is known for these receptors. The sequencing input was blood, either unsorted or a sorted T cell fraction (not recorded which). All receptors derive from a male donor with ankylosing spondylitis.

The chain has TRBV30 and TRBJ1-2; D possibly corresponds to TRBD1 (6 bases). CDR3 size: 14 residues. Per the germline V gene, CDR1 is GTSNPN and CDR2 is SVGIG (reference sequence). V was cut by 0 bases and J by 4 bases, with 12 bases left in between. CDR3 sequence (DNA): TGTGCCTGGAGTGTACGGACAGAGATCTATGGCTACACCTTC. Its protein is CAWSVRTEIYGYTF. Based on the CDR3 plus reference TRBV30 and TRBJ1-2, the full variable domain is SQTIHQWPATLVQPVGSPLSLECTVEGTSNPNLYWYRQAAGRGLQLLFYSVGIGQISSEVPQNLSASRPQDRQFILSSKKLLLSDSGFYLCAWSVRTEIYGYTFGSGTRLTVV.

The sample holds many counts of this clonotype. J is TRBJ2-7 and V is TRBV5-1; 8 bases align to TRBD1. With 4 bases clipped from V and 3 bases from J, the junction kept 9 bases outside the gene matches. The CDR3 consists of 15 residues. Germline CDR1 is SGHRS and CDR2 is YFSETQ. CDR3 amino acids: CASSRAGTGDYEQYF. The CDR3 DNA reads as TGCGCCAGCAGCCGTGCCGGGACAGGAGACTACGAGCAGTACTTC.

The rearrangement uses TRBV20-1 and TRBJ2-3; the D is unclear. V shed 7 bases and J shed 9 bases, with 8 bases lying between them. The length of the CDR3 is 9 residues. Germline V gives CDR1 DFQATT, CDR2 SNEGSKA (reference sequence). The CDR3 sequence: CSVSQTQYF. The CDR3 region has the DNA TGCAGTGTTTCGCAGACGCAGTATTTT.

This clonotype was seen only a few times. This sequence joins TRBV4-2 and TRBJ2-1, with TRBD1 matching over 7 bases. The CDR3 runs 16 residues. Unmatched junction bases numbered 5, after V lost 0 bases and J lost 3 bases. CDR1 and CDR2 from the germline V gene are LGHNA and YNFKEQ. The CDR3 sequence is CASSQDRGGDYNEQFF. The CDR3, as DNA: TGTGCCAGCAGCCAAGATCGAGGGGGCGACTACAATGAGCAGTTCTTC.

Many counts were recorded for this clonotype. This chain joins TRBV18 and TRBJ2-7, with a possible D match to TRBD2 (6 bases). This CDR3 is 13 amino acids long. V was trimmed by 5 bases and J by 5 bases, leaving 13 bases between them. Germline V gives CDR1 KGHSH, CDR2 LQKENI. CDR3 protein: CASSTGLMDEQYF. The CDR3 bases are TGTGCCAGCTCAACGGGACTGATGGACGAGCAGTACTTC. Combining the CDR3 with reference TRBV18 and TRBJ2-7 gives the whole variable domain NAGVMQNPRHLVRRRGQEARLRCSPMKGHSHVYWYRQLPEEGLKFMVYLQKENIIDESGMPKERFSAEFPKEGPSILRIQQVVRGDSAAYFCASSTGLMDEQYFGPGTRLTVT.

The table lists this clonotype with a count of one. This chain links TRBV28 with TRBJ2-1; D not certain. This CDR3 spans 16 amino acids. CDR1 and CDR2 from the germline V gene are MDHEN and SYDVKM. V lost 4 bases and J lost 1, with 14 bases in between. CDR3 in DNA: TGTGCCAGCAGTTCCCTAGGGCCGGTATCCTACAATGAGCAGTTCTTC. This encodes CASSSLGPVSYNEQFF.

This clonotype was counted only a few times. The genes are TRBV20-1 and TRBJ1-4; D remains unclear. The CDR3 extends over 14 amino acids. Germline CDR1 and CDR2: DFQATT and SNEGSKA (reference sequence). The V gene lost 3 bases and the J gene lost 1 base, with 9 bases spanning the gap. The CDR3 nucleotides are TGCAGTGCTAGTGCCCCGGGAACTAATGAAAAACTGTTTTTT. Translating it yields CSASAPGTNEKLFF.

J is TRBJ2-7 and V is TRBV10-3; 9 bases fit TRBD2. The V gene end was trimmed by 4 bases and the J gene end by 2 bases; junction bases not matched to a gene: 9. The V gene's germline CDR1 is ENHRY and CDR2 SYGVKD. There are 16 residues in the CDR3. CDR3: CAISVRSAGGTYEQYF. The CDR3 DNA is TGTGCCATCAGTGTTAGGTCGGCGGGAGGGACCTACGAGCAGTACTTC.

This clonotype was seen ten or more times. V is TRBV7-2 and J is TRBJ2-7; possible D gene TRBD2, 5 bases. This CDR3 has 14 residues. Germline V gene sequence: CDR1 SGHTA, CDR2 FQGNSA. V was shortened by 3 bases and J by 0 bases, with 9 bases between the two germline ends. CDR3 nucleotide sequence: TGTGCCAGCAGCTTCTCCCGGGGCTCCTACGAGCAGTACTTC. Protein product: CASSFSRGSYEQYF.

This clonotype was picked up a small number of times. The rearrangement uses TRBV20-1 and TRBJ2-5, with D unresolved. V lost 0 bases to trimming and J lost 0 bases, with 14 bases between them. The length of the CDR3 is 16 residues. Germline V gene sequence: CDR1 DFQATT, CDR2 SNEGSKA (reference sequence). This CDR3 is CSAREGSTPYQETQYF. CDR3 nucleotides: TGCAGTGCTAGAGAGGGTAGCACACCGTACCAAGAGACCCAGTACTTC.

This clonotype has only a few counts. The chain links TRBV29-1 to TRBJ2-1; TRBD1 aligns across 7 bases. The CDR3 totals 13 residues. Germline CDR1 reads SQVTM; CDR2 reads ANQGSEA. The ends lost 6 bases at V and 0 bases at J; junction bases unmatched: 2. This CDR3 reads CSVGQDSYNEQFF. The CDR3 nucleotides are TGCAGCGTCGGACAGGACTCCTACAATGAGCAGTTCTTC.

CDR3 residues: CASTIPQGETQYF. CDR3 in DNA: TGCGCCAGCACTATTCCACAGGGGGAGACCCAGTACTTC. The chain combines TRBV5-1 with TRBJ2-5, with TRBD1 matching over 7 bases. Trimming took 6 bases from V and 5 from J; bases not matched to a gene: 7. The CDR3 contains 13 residues. CDR1 SGHRS and CDR2 YFSETQ come from the germline V gene.

This clonotype has only a few counts. V gene TRBV6-2 or TRBV6-3 combines with J gene TRBJ2-4, with D possibly matching TRBD2 (5 bases). V lost 6 bases, J lost 0 bases, and 18 bases lay in between. The CDR3 is 17 residues long. Germline-derived CDR1 and CDR2 are MNHEY and SVGEGT. This chain's CDR3 is CASSGLSVQLAKNIQYF. CDR3 bases: TGTGCCAGCAGCGGTCTTAGCGTTCAACTAGCCAAAAACATTCAGTACTTC.

This clonotype was observed many times. This chain connects TRBV29-1 to TRBJ2-5, with D possibly matching TRBD2 (5 bases). The V end was cut by 0 bases, the J end by 7 bases, with 15 bases between. The CDR3 is made up of 14 amino acids. Germline values: CDR1 SQVTM, CDR2 ANQGSEA. The CDR3 bases are TGCAGCGTTGAAGATCGAGGGCGCCTTTCGACCCAGTACTTC. As protein: CSVEDRGRLSTQYF.

The CDR3 DNA sequence: TGTGCCAGCAGCCAAGTGTCTAGCGGGAACTATGAGCAGTTCTTC. Protein sequence: CASSQVSSGNYEQFF. This sequence joins TRBV4-2 and TRBJ2-1, with 9 bases fitting TRBD2. The CDR3 covers 15 residues. V was clipped by 1 base and J by 8 bases; unmatched bases: 6. Germline assignment: CDR1 LGHNA and CDR2 YNFKEQ.

The J gene is TRBJ1-5, the V gene TRBV7-9, with D perhaps matching TRBD1 (5 bases). This CDR3 region has 14 residues. Germline CDR1 SEHNR, CDR2 FQNEAQ (reference sequence). The V and J ends lost 1 base and 3 bases respectively, with 7 bases between them. Here the CDR3 DNA reads TGTGCCAGCAGCTTAGGGGGGTTCAATCAGCCCCAGCATTTT. It translates to CASSLGGFNQPQHF. Using reference TRBV7-9 and TRBJ1-5 for the parts outside the CDR3, the full variable domain is DTGVSQNPRHKITKRGQNVTFRCDPISEHNRLYWYRQTLGQGPEFLTYFQNEAQLEKSRLLSDRFSAERPKGSFSTLEIQRTEQGDSAMYLCASSLGGFNQPQHFGDGTRLSIL.

This clonotype was counted between two and nine times. The chain couples TRBV12-3 or TRBV12-4 to TRBJ2-3, with 10 positions matching TRBD2. The ends lost 3 bases at V and 5 bases at J; junction bases unmatched: 2. The CDR3 consists of 14 residues. The CDR3 protein is CASSFLAGGDTQYF. The CDR3 DNA is TGTGCCAGCAGTTTTTTAGCGGGGGGAGATACGCAGTATTTT.

This clonotype was observed at least ten times. The J gene is TRBJ1-1, the V gene TRBV14; D is unresolved. Trimming shortened V by 4 bases and J by 3 bases, and 9 bases separated the two germline ends. There are 13 residues in the CDR3. Germline V gene lookup returns CDR1 SGHDN and CDR2 FVKESK. The CDR3 loop reads CASSPSLHTEAFF. Written as DNA, the CDR3 is TGTGCCAGCAGCCCCAGCTTGCACACTGAAGCTTTCTTT.

This chain uses TRBV4-3 with TRBJ1-1, with TRBD1 matching 8 bases. V lost 1 base and J lost 7; bases outside the gene matches: 5. This CDR3 has 14 amino acids. Germline V gene data show CDR1 as LGHNA and CDR2 as YSLEER. The CDR3 here is CASSQADRGGEAFF. CDR3 DNA sequence: TGCGCCAGCAGCCAAGCCGACAGGGGCGGTGAAGCTTTCTTT.

The rearrangement links TRBV9 to TRBJ1-1; D is unresolved. Germline loops: CDR1 SGDLS, CDR2 YYNGEE. This CDR3 has 14 amino acids. V was cut by 2 bases and J by 1 base, with 9 bases left in between. CDR3 in amino acids: CASSVEVGNTEAFF. The CDR3 nucleotides are TGTGCCAGCAGCGTTGAGGTGGGGAACACTGAAGCTTTCTTT.

This clonotype was observed a handful of times. This rearrangement joins TRBV7-2 to TRBJ1-4; D gene unclear. The CDR3 covers 14 residues. CDR1 and CDR2 (germline): SGHTA, FQGNSA. V lost 2 bases to trimming and J lost 8 bases, with 12 bases between them. The CDR3 protein is CASSLRVAGEKLFF. The CDR3 region has the DNA TGTGCCAGCAGCTTAAGGGTGGCGGGGGAAAAACTGTTTTTT. The full variable domain, its missing parts supplied by reference TRBV7-2 and TRBJ1-4, is GAGVSQSPSNKVTEKGKDVELRCDPISGHTALYWYRQSLGQGLEFLIYFQGNSAPDKSGLPSDRFSAERTGGSVSTLTIQRTQQEDSAVYLCASSLRVAGEKLFFGSGTQLSVL.

The chain employs TRBV10-3 and TRBJ2-1, with 10 bases lining up with TRBD2. The CDR3 sequence is 15 residues long. CDR1 and CDR2 from the germline V gene are ENHRY and SYGVKD. Trimming removed 6 bases from V and 4 bases from J; junction bases left unmatched: 6. The CDR3 protein is CAISPLAGEYNEQFF. The CDR3, as DNA: TGTGCCATCAGCCCCCTAGCGGGAGAATACAATGAGCAGTTCTTC.

The CDR3 nucleotides are TGTGCCAGCAGAGTACAGGGTGGCTACACCTTC. It translates to CASRVQGGYTF. V is TRBV7-9 and J is TRBJ1-2; D is possibly TRBD1 (6 bases). The V and J ends lost 6 bases and 7 bases respectively, with 9 bases between them. Germline V gene data show CDR1 as SEHNR and CDR2 as FQNEAQ (reference sequence). The CDR3 length is 11 residues.

The chain combines TRBV10-3 with TRBJ2-7; the match to TRBD2 covers 13 bases. The CDR3 consists of 15 residues. J gave up 5 bases and V 10 bases, and 11 bases lay outside the gene matches. CDR1 ENHRY and CDR2 SYGVKD come from the germline V gene. The CDR3 DNA reads as TGTGCCACCCGAGGACTAGCGGGAGAGAGGGACGAGCAGTACTTC. It codes for CATRGLAGERDEQYF.